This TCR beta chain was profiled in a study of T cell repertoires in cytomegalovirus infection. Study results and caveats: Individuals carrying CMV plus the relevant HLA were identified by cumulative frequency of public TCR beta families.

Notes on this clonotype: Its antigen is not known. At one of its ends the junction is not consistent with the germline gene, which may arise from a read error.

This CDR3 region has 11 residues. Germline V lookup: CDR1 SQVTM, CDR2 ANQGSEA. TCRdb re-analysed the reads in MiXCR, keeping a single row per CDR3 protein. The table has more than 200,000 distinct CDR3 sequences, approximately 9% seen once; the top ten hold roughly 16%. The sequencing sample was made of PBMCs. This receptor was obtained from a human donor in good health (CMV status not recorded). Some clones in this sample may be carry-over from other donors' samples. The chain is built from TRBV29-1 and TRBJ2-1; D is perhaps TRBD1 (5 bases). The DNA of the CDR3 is TGCAGCGTTGTGACTGGACAAGAGCAGCTCTTC. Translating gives CSVVTGQEQLF.